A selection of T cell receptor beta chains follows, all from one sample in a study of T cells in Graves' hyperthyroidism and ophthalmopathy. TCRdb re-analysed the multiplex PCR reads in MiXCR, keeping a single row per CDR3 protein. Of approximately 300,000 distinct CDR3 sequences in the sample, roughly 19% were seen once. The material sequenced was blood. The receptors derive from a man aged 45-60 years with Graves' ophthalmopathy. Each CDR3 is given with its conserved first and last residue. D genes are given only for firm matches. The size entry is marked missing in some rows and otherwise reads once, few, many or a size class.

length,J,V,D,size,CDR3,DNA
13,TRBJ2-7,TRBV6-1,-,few,CASTDRLAYEQYF,TGTGCCAGCACAGACAGGTTAGCCTACGAGCAGTACTTC
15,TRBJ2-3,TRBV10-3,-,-,CAINTPGRAPDTQYF,TGTGCCATCAACACCCCTGGGCGCGCCCCAGATACGCAGTATTTT
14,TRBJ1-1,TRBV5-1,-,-,CASSLDPGYTEAFF,TGCGCCAGCAGCTTGGATCCGGGATACACTGAAGCTTTCTTT
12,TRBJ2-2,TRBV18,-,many,CASHPDSGELFF,TGTGCCAGCCACCCTGACAGCGGGGAGCTGTTTTTT
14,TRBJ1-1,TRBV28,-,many,CASSLITTNTEAFF,TGTGCCAGCAGTTTGATTACAACGAACACTGAAGCTTTCTTT
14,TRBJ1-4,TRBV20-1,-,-,CSARPWDLNEKLFF,TGCAGTGCTAGGCCTTGGGACCTTAATGAAAAACTGTTTTTT
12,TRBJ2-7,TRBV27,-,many,CASSPTIHEQYF,TGTGCCAGCAGTCCAACAATCCACGAGCAGTACTTC
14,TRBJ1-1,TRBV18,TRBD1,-,CASSTGTGNTEAFF,TGTGCCAGCTCAACCGGGACAGGGAACACTGAAGCTTTCTTT
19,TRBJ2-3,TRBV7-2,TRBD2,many,CASSSPPGKSGRRTDTQYF,TGTGCCAGCAGCTCCCCCCCGGGTAAAAGCGGGAGGCGTACAGATACGCAGTATTTT
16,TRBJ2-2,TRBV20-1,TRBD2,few,CSAPSGRASGTGELFF,TGCAGTGCTCCTAGCGGGAGGGCCTCAGGCACCGGGGAGCTGTTTTTT
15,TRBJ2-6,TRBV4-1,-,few,CASSPGESGANVLTF,TGCGCCAGCAGTCCAGGGGAATCTGGGGCCAACGTCCTGACTTTC
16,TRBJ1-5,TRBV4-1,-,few,CASSERPGSRDQPQHF,TGCGCCAGCAGCGAACGTCCGGGATCGAGGGATCAGCCCCAGCATTTT
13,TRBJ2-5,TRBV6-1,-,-,CASAVVELGAQYF,TGTGCCAGCGCCGTGGTGGAGCTCGGGGCCCAGTACTTC
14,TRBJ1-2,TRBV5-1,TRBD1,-,CASSLIGTADGYTF,TGCGCCAGCAGCTTGATAGGGACAGCCGATGGCTACACCTTC
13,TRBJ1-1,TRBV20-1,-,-,CSAHPGPNTEAFF,TGCAGTGCCCACCCCGGGCCGAACACTGAAGCTTTCTTT
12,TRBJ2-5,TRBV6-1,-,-,CASSETSQTQYF,TGTGCCAGCAGTGAAACGAGTCAGACCCAGTACTTC
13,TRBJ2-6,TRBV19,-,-,CASRWAGANVLTF,TGTGCCAGTAGATGGGCTGGGGCCAACGTCCTGACTTTC
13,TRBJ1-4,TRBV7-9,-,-,CASSPNPNEKLFF,TGTGCCAGCAGCCCCAATCCTAATGAAAAACTGTTTTTT
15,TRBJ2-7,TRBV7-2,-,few,CASSLVGQETYEQYF,TGTGCCAGCAGCTTAGTAGGGCAGGAAACCTACGAGCAGTACTTC
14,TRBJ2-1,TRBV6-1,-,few,CASSESGVYNEQFF,TGTGCCAGCAGTGAATCCGGGGTGTACAATGAGCAGTTCTTC
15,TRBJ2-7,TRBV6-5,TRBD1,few,CASSWTGGNAYEQYF,TGTGCCAGCAGTTGGACAGGGGGGAACGCCTACGAGCAGTACTTC
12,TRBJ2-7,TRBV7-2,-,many,CASSSSRNEQYF,TGTGCCAGCAGCTCTAGTCGAAACGAGCAGTACTTC
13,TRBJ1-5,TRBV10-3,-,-,CAISEMPNQPQHF,TGTGCCATCAGTGAGATGCCTAATCAGCCCCAGCATTTT
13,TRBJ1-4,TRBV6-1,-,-,CASRGTENEKLFF,TGTGCCAGCAGGGGGACGGAGAATGAAAAACTGTTTTTT
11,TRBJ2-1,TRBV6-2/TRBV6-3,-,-,CASKFYNEQFF,TGTGCCAGCAAATTTTACAATGAGCAGTTCTTC
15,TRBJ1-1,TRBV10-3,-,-,CAISVNSELNTEAFF,TGTGCCATCAGTGTCAACAGCGAGTTGAACACTGAAGCTTTCTTT
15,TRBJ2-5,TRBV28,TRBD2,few,CASSLGPSGTETQYF,TGTGCCAGCAGTTTGGGGCCTAGCGGGACTGAGACCCAGTACTTC
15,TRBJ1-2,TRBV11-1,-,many,CASSREGHVNYGYTF,TGTGCCAGCAGCCGAGAGGGACACGTTAACTATGGCTACACCTTC
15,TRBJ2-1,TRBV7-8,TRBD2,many,CASSLAASGANEQFF,TGTGCCAGCAGCTTAGCGGCTAGCGGAGCGAATGAGCAGTTCTTC
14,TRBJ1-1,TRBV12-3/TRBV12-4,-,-,CASSQTEKDTEAFF,TGTGCCAGCAGCCAGACCGAGAAGGACACTGAAGCTTTCTTT
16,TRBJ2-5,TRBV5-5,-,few,CASSLTGSGPQETQYF,TGTGCCAGCAGCCTAACCGGTTCCGGGCCACAAGAGACCCAGTACTTC
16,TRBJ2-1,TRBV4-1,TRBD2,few,CASSQWVAGGDNEQFF,TGCGCCAGCAGCCAGTGGGTAGCGGGAGGGGACAATGAGCAGTTCTTC
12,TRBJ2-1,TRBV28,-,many,CASSGGRNEQFF,TGTGCCAGCAGTGGAGGACGCAATGAGCAGTTCTTC
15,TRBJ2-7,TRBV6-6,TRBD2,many,CASSYSSGSSYEQYF,TGTGCCAGCAGTTACTCGAGCGGGAGCTCCTACGAGCAGTACTTC
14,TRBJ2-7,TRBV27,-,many,CASSQDSRRYEQYF,TGTGCCAGCAGCCAAGACAGCAGAAGATACGAGCAGTACTTC
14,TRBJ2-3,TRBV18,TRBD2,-,CASGLAEFTDTQYF,TGTGCCAGCGGGCTAGCGGAGTTCACAGATACGCAGTATTTT
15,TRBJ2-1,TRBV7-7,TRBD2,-,CASSPSGSTYNEQFF,TGTGCTAGCAGCCCGAGCGGGAGTACCTACAATGAGCAGTTCTTC
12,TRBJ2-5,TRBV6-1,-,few,CASSVPKETQYF,TGTGCCAGCAGTGTTCCAAAAGAGACCCAGTACTTC
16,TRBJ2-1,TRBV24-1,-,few,CATSDFDRTGYNEQFF,TGTGCCACCAGTGATTTTGATAGAACGGGCTACAATGAGCAGTTCTTC
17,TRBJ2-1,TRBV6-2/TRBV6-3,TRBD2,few,CASSYWSASGKYNEQFF,TGTGCCAGCAGTTACTGGAGCGCTAGCGGGAAATACAATGAGCAGTTCTTC